This TCR beta chain emerged from a study of vaccination and CD4 T cells after COVID-19. Notes on the study in general: Reactive clone data from convalescent patients indicated a median of approximately 86% appearing only post-vaccination.

The treatment: roughly ten-day PBMC culture with coronavirus spike peptide pools or control peptides (ViraFEST assay). V lost 1 base, J lost 7 bases, and 3 bases stayed unmatched. The CDR3 is 15 amino acids. An Oncomine TCR Beta short-read assay was used to sequence the DNA from cultured CD4+ T cells. TCRdb re-derived calls from the PCR reads in MiXCR, one entry per CDR3 protein. This repertoire shows 15,000 to 20,000 distinct CDR3 sequences, approximately 63% found once; its top ten account for approximately 12%. To note about this clonotype: Its antigen is still unknown.

Material for sequencing was CD4+ T cells from blood, cultured in vitro. V is TRBV12-3 or TRBV12-4 and J is TRBJ2-3; 12 bases align to TRBD2. The sequence came from a human donor who had recovered from COVID-19. The CDR3: CASSLETSGSHTQYF. In DNA form, the CDR3 reads TGTGCCAGCAGTTTAGAGACTAGCGGGAGTCATACGCAGTATTTT.